Shown below are 5 T cell receptor beta chains from a single sample sequenced in a study of cytomegalovirus exposure and HLA in healthy donors. Primers: 60 Vbeta forward and 13 Jbeta reverse. Assay: immunoSEQ multiplex PCR; the TCRdb copy retains only in-frame clones and omits some. Here the sample spans tens of thousands of clones, about 74% being singletons. The material sequenced was PBMCs. Source of these receptors: a woman aged 45-60 years in good health and CMV-seropositive.

The genes are TRBV19 and TRBJ1-2, with 10 bases matching TRBD1. V was pared by 5 bases and J by 4 bases, with 7 bases of the junction left unmatched. Germline assignment: CDR1 LNHDA and CDR2 SQIVND (reference sequence). The CDR3 contains 15 residues. CDR3 sequence reads: CASSPPGQGIYGYTF. DNA of the CDR3: TGTGCCAGTAGTCCCCCGGGACAGGGGATCTATGGCTACACCTTC.

The CDR3 here is CASTSRTEDEQFF. The CDR3 nucleotides read TGTGCCAGCACTTCGCGTACCGAGGATGAGCAGTTCTTC. The chain recombines TRBV6-5 with TRBJ2-1; D is uncertain. The CDR3 is 13 residues long. Trimming stripped 7 bases from V and 8 bases from J, with 15 bases between. Germline V gives CDR1 MNHEY, CDR2 SVGAGI.

V gene TRBV7-9 combines with J gene TRBJ1-2; no reliable D call. Germline V gives CDR1 SEHNR, CDR2 FQNEAQ (reference sequence). The CDR3 extends over 11 amino acids. The V gene lost 4 bases and the J gene lost 3 bases, with 3 bases spanning the gap. The CDR3 region has the DNA TGTGCCAGCAGCTCGGACTATGGCTACACCTTC. Amino acid sequence: CASSSDYGYTF.

This chain joins TRBV7-9 and TRBJ2-5; 13 nucleotides align to TRBD2. The CDR3 is 18 residues long. CDR1 is SEHNR, CDR2 FQNEAQ, per germline (reference sequence). V shed 1 base and J 5 bases; nucleotides not matched to a gene: 10. The CDR3 DNA follows: TGTGCCAGCAGCTTAGGACTAGCGGGAGGTCCCATACTGGAGACCCAGTACTTC. This codes for CASSLGLAGGPILETQYF.

The V and J genes are TRBV11-2 and TRBJ2-5, with TRBD1 as a possible D gene (6 bases). The DNA matches TRBJ2-7 better at its end, which makes the J call doubtful. The CDR3 is 14 residues long. Germline CDR1 and CDR2: SGHAT and FQNNGV. CDR3 residues: CASSLDRSIYEQYF. CDR3 nucleotides: TGTGCCAGCAGCCTGGACAGATCGATCTACGAGCAGTACTTC.